These 25 T cell receptor beta chains originate from one sample sequenced in a study of blood T cell repertoires in COVID-19. The assay was immunoSEQ multiplex PCR, and TCRdb's table has in-frame clones only and misses some. Here the sample spans fewer than 500,000 clones, roughly 90% being singletons. The source material was peripheral blood. The receptors stem from a woman in her 30s with acute or convalescent COVID-19.

The chain uses TRBV5-5 and TRBJ1-4, with D possibly being TRBD1 (6 bases). V shed 3 bases and J shed 5 bases, with 11 bases lying between them. Germline V gives CDR1 SGHKS, CDR2 YYEKEE (reference sequence). CDR3 length equals 14 residues. The CDR3: CASSSSDRNEKLFF. The CDR3 bases are TGTGCCAGCAGCTCCTCAGACAGGAATGAAAAACTGTTTTTT.

This chain uses TRBV5-1 with TRBJ2-5, with 7 bases lining up with TRBD2. The CDR3 has 16 amino acids. V shed 4 bases and J 2 bases; nucleotides not matched to a gene: 11. CDR1 and CDR2 (germline): SGHRS, YFSETQ. The CDR3 loop reads CASSPGVNGGQETQYF. The CDR3 DNA is TGCGCCAGCAGCCCGGGTGTTAACGGGGGGCAAGAGACCCAGTACTTC.

This CDR3 reads CASSFGGGPDEQYF. CDR3 nucleotide sequence: TGTGCCAGCAGCTTCGGCGGGGGGCCCGACGAGCAGTACTTC. The rearrangement joins TRBV7-2 to TRBJ2-7, with 8 nucleotides matching TRBD2. This CDR3 is built from 14 residues. V dropped 3 bases and J dropped 5; count of bases not matched to a gene: 6. The germline gives CDR1 SGHTA, CDR2 FQGNSA.

The V call is TRBV7-6, the J call TRBJ2-3; 8 positions match TRBD2. After removal of 2 bases from V and 1 base from J, the junction contained 5 bases not matched to a gene. The germline V gene has CDR1 SGHVS and CDR2 FNYEAQ. There are 16 residues in the CDR3. In nucleotides, the CDR3 is TGTGCCAGCAGCTTAACGGGTAGCGGGGGCACAGATACGCAGTATTTT. The encoded protein is CASSLTGSGGTDTQYF.

The CDR3 sequence: CASKRRVHTDTQYF. CDR3 coding DNA: TGTGCCAGCAAGAGGCGCGTTCACACAGATACGCAGTATTTT. The chain recombines TRBV2 with TRBJ2-3; D remains ambiguous. V was cut by 7 bases and J by 2 bases, with 13 bases left in between. Germline V gives CDR1 SNHLY, CDR2 FYNNEI. The CDR3 sequence is 14 residues long. The complete variable domain, with remaining parts taken from reference TRBV2 and TRBJ2-3, reads EPEVTQTPSHQVTQMGQEVILRCVPISNHLYFYWYRQILGQKVEFLVSFYNNEISEKSEIFDDQFSVERPDGSNFTLKIRSTKLEDSAMYFCASKRRVHTDTQYFGPGTRLTVL.

The table lists this clone with a count of one. V gene TRBV28 combines with J gene TRBJ2-2, with 8 bases that match TRBD1. This CDR3 is 14 amino acids long. Germline V gene data show CDR1 as MDHEN and CDR2 as SYDVKM. Germline trimming cut 6 bases from V and 0 bases from J; bases unmatched to any gene: 0. The CDR3 sequence: CASRGQANTGELFF. CDR3 DNA: TGTGCCAGCAGGGGACAGGCGAACACCGGGGAGCTGTTTTTT. Full variable domain (remainder filled in from reference TRBV28 and TRBJ2-2): DVKVTQSSRYLVKRTGEKVFLECVQDMDHENMFWYRQDPGLGLRLIYFSYDVKMKEKGDIPEGYSVSREKKERFSLILESASTNQTSMYLCASRGQANTGELFFGEGSRLTVL.

This clone was counted once. The chain combines TRBV28 with TRBJ1-1; TRBD1 is a possible D gene (6 bases). With 2 bases removed from V and 3 bases from J, the gap between germline ends came to 13 bases. In germline, CDR1 is MDHEN, CDR2 SYDVKM. The CDR3 has 15 residues. The CDR3 sequence: CASSLNLAGDTEAFF. For the CDR3, the DNA is TGTGCCAGCAGTTTAAACCTGGCAGGGGACACTGAAGCTTTCTTT.

CDR3 region: CAWSVTGNNSPLHF. CDR3 sequence (DNA): TGTGCCTGGAGTGTAACAGGGAACAATTCACCCCTCCACTTT. The rearrangement uses TRBV30 and TRBJ1-6, with D possibly TRBD1 on 6 matching bases. Trimming left V 0 bases short and J 7 bases short, with 10 bases between. The CDR3 sequence is 14 residues long. Germline-derived CDR1 and CDR2 are GTSNPN and SVGIG (reference sequence). The variable domain in full, with the rest retrieved from reference TRBV30 and TRBJ1-6, is SQTIHQWPATLVQPVGSPLSLECTVEGTSNPNLYWYRQAAGRGLQLLFYSVGIGQISSEVPQNLSASRPQDRQFILSSKKLLLSDSGFYLCAWSVTGNNSPLHFGNGTRLTVT.

The chain has TRBV20-1 and TRBJ2-3; D unresolved. Germline CDR1 reads DFQATT; CDR2 reads SNEGSKA (reference sequence). V was trimmed by 3 bases and J by 3 bases, leaving 4 bases between them. The CDR3 extends over 11 amino acids. CDR3 DNA sequence: TGCAGTGCTAGTCAGACAGATACGCAGTATTTT. Translating gives CSASQTDTQYF.

The rearrangement uses TRBV5-5 and TRBJ2-5, with D uncertain. This CDR3 region has 14 residues. The germline V and J ends were trimmed by 3 bases and 5 bases, with 14 bases remaining between them. The germline V gene has CDR1 SGHKS and CDR2 YYEKEE (reference sequence). CDR3 DNA: TGTGCCAGCAGCTGGCTAGGTGCTACGGAGACCCAGTACTTC. Translation gives CASSWLGATETQYF.

The V call is TRBV5-1, the J call TRBJ1-6, with a possible D match to TRBD1 (5 bases). The CDR3 spans 15 residues. CDR1 is SGHRS, CDR2 YFSETQ, per germline. Trimming removed 4 bases at V and 0 bases at J, with 8 bases between. In nucleotides, the CDR3 is TGCGCCAGCAGCCGGGACTTCTCCTATAATTCACCCCTCCACTTT. Its protein is CASSRDFSYNSPLHF.

The chain has TRBV5-1 and TRBJ1-2, with TRBD1 identical over 8 bases. Trimming took 0 bases from V and 5 from J; bases not matched to a gene: 9. The CDR3 is 16 amino acids. Germline V gene lookup returns CDR1 SGHRS and CDR2 YFSETQ. The CDR3 region is CASSLARDRIPYGYTF. As DNA, the CDR3 is TGCGCCAGCAGCTTGGCCCGGGACAGGATCCCATATGGCTACACCTTC. The whole variable domain, remainder taken from reference TRBV5-1 and TRBJ1-2, is KAGVTQTPRYLIKTRGQQVTLSCSPISGHRSVSWYQQTPGQGLQFLFEYFSETQRNKGNFPGRFSGRQFSNSRSEMNVSTLELGDSALYLCASSLARDRIPYGYTFGSGTRLTVV.

The chain joins TRBV5-1 to TRBJ2-7; D not certain. Germline V CDR1 and CDR2: SGHRS, YFSETQ. V shed 3 bases and J shed 0 bases, with 13 bases lying between them. The CDR3 loop spans 15 amino acids. The CDR3 sequence: CASSYAPGFSYEQYF. The CDR3 nucleotides are TGCGCCAGCAGCTACGCCCCAGGCTTCTCCTACGAGCAGTACTTC. Combining the CDR3 with reference TRBV5-1 and TRBJ2-7 gives the whole variable domain KAGVTQTPRYLIKTRGQQVTLSCSPISGHRSVSWYQQTPGQGLQFLFEYFSETQRNKGNFPGRFSGRQFSNSRSEMNVSTLELGDSALYLCASSYAPGFSYEQYFGPGTRLTVT.

The CDR3 region is CASSSLPGTEAFF. CDR3 DNA sequence: TGTGCCAGCAGCTCACTCCCGGGGACTGAAGCTTTCTTT. The gene calls are TRBV3-1 (or the pseudogene TRBV3-2) and TRBJ1-1; no clear D gene. There are 13 residues in the CDR3. V was cut by 5 bases and J by 5 bases, with 12 bases left in between. CDR1 is LGHDT, CDR2 YNNKEL, per germline (reference sequence).

The J gene is TRBJ1-1, the V gene TRBV19; D is perhaps TRBD1 (5 bases). The length of the CDR3 is 14 residues. CDR1 is LNHDA, CDR2 SQIVND, per germline (reference sequence). Trimming stripped 4 bases from V and 1 base from J, with 10 bases between. The CDR3 region is CASSTRQGNTEAFF. As DNA, the CDR3 is TGTGCCAGTAGTACCCGCCAGGGGAACACTGAAGCTTTCTTT.

This clone was detected only once. The chain has TRBV20-1 and TRBJ2-7; no firm D call. V lost 5 bases, J lost 3 bases, and 8 bases lay in between. The CDR3 is 11 amino acids. CDR1 and CDR2 (germline): DFQATT, SNEGSKA (reference sequence). In nucleotides, the CDR3 is TGCAGTGCTTCCAGAGGCTACGAGCAGTACTTC. Amino acids: CSASRGYEQYF.

This clone was detected only once. The chain has TRBV27 and TRBJ1-5; D call uncertain. The germline CDR1 and CDR2 sequences are MNHEY and SMNVEV (reference sequence). Trimming took 8 bases from V and 6 from J, leaving 17 bases between them. The CDR3 spans 14 residues. The CDR3 nucleotides read TGTGCCAGCTCCCTTGGCAGGTCTGGTCAGCCCCAGCATTTT. This codes for CASSLGRSGQPQHF.

The chain uses TRBV3-1 (or the pseudogene TRBV3-2) and TRBJ1-2, with D possibly being TRBD1 (6 bases). This CDR3 contains 14 residues. The germline V and J ends were trimmed by 5 bases and 4 bases, with 14 bases remaining between them. Germline V gene sequence: CDR1 LGHDT, CDR2 YNNKEL (reference sequence). The CDR3 protein is CASSARQVSYGYTF. The CDR3 DNA follows: TGTGCCAGCAGCGCTCGACAGGTTAGCTATGGCTACACCTTC.

There are a few counts of this clone. The chain employs TRBV13 and TRBJ1-1, with D possibly TRBD1 on 6 matching bases. V was trimmed by 9 bases and J by 0 bases, leaving 8 bases between them. Germline V lookup: CDR1 PRHDT, CDR2 FYEKMQ (reference sequence). CDR3 size: 12 residues. CDR3 bases: TGTGCCAGTGGACAGATGAACACTGAAGCTTTCTTT. Its protein product is CASGQMNTEAFF.

The chain carries TRBV6-5 and TRBJ1-2; the match to TRBD1 covers 8 bases. From germline, CDR1 is MNHEY and CDR2 SVGAGI. V dropped 5 bases and J dropped 3; count of bases not matched to a gene: 5. There are 14 residues in the CDR3. The CDR3 nucleotides read TGTGCCAGCAGTACAGGGGGGGGTTACTATGGCTACACCTTC. Translation: CASSTGGGYYGYTF.

J is TRBJ2-5 and V is TRBV18; TRBD1 matches 8 bases. The CDR3 loop spans 14 amino acids. CDR1 and CDR2 from the germline V gene are KGHSH and LQKENI. The V and J ends lost 4 bases and 5 bases, in that order; junction bases with no gene match: 6. CDR3 sequence (DNA): TGTGCCAGCTCACGACAGGGGATGGGCGAGACCCAGTACTTC. Translated: CASSRQGMGETQYF.

V is TRBV7-2 and J is TRBJ1-2; TRBD1 agrees at 7 bases. Per the germline V gene, CDR1 is SGHTA and CDR2 is FQGNSA. V was pared by 5 bases and J by 8 bases, with 14 bases of the junction left unmatched. CDR3 length: 15 residues. In DNA form, the CDR3 reads TGTGCCAGCAGCCCAACAGGGGCCCAATCTTTCGGCTACACCTTC. Translation gives CASSPTGAQSFGYTF.

The rearrangement links TRBV2 to TRBJ2-4; tentatively, D is TRBD2 (7 bases). Trimming removed 3 bases at V and 8 bases at J, with 20 bases between. The CDR3 consists of 16 residues. Germline V gene data show CDR1 as SNHLY and CDR2 as FYNNEI. In nucleotides, the CDR3 is TGTGCCAGCAGTGATATGTTCGGGGGGCAAAGATACATTCAGTACTTC. Amino acid sequence: CASSDMFGGQRYIQYF.

The rearrangement uses TRBV12-3 or TRBV12-4 and TRBJ2-3; D is perhaps TRBD1 (5 bases). CDR3 length: 12 amino acids. Trimming pared 3 bases from V and 9 bases from J, leaving 10 bases between. The CDR3 reads CASSLGLETQYF. CDR3 bases: TGTGCCAGCAGTTTGGGGCTGGAGACGCAGTATTTT.

The chain employs TRBV20-1 and TRBJ2-5, with D unclear. The V end lost 4 bases, the J end lost 5 bases, and 8 bases lay between the germline ends. The germline V gene has CDR1 DFQATT and CDR2 SNEGSKA (reference sequence). The CDR3 loop spans 11 amino acids. In nucleotides, the CDR3 is TGCAGTGCTACCAGAGGCGAGACCCAGTACTTC. This translates into CSATRGETQYF.